What follows are 30 T cell receptor beta chains derived from one specimen sequenced in a study of cytomegalovirus exposure and HLA in healthy donors. The study ran its PCR with 60 Vbeta and 13 Jbeta primers. The method was immunoSEQ multiplex PCR; TCRdb's version includes in-frame clones alone and lacks a portion of them. The data show about 180,000 clones, with 55% to 75% seen just once and about 2.5% held by the top ten. The sample was PBMCs. The source of these receptors is a human donor in good health.

The V gene is TRBV5-1, the J gene TRBJ2-1; 8 bases agree with TRBD2. The trim removed 6 bases at V and 4 bases at J, leaving 6 bases unmatched. Germline lookup yields CDR1 SGHRS and CDR2 YFSETQ. The CDR3 sequence is 14 residues long. DNA of the CDR3: TGCGCCAGCACCTCCGGGGGGGGGTACAATGAGCAGTTCTTC. Translated: CASTSGGGYNEQFF.

The rearrangement joins TRBV4-1 to TRBJ2-5; 12 positions agree with TRBD2. V lost 2 bases and J lost 1; bases outside the gene matches: 2. Germline V lookup: CDR1 MGHRA, CDR2 YSYEKL. The CDR3 is 16 residues long. The CDR3, as DNA: TGCGCCAGCAGCCAAACACTAGCGGGGGGCCAAGAGACCCAGTACTTC. Its protein is CASSQTLAGGQETQYF.

The chain has TRBV5-6 and TRBJ2-7; 10 nucleotides match TRBD1. V was clipped by 3 bases and J by 6 bases; unmatched bases: 9. Per germline, CDR1 SGHDT and CDR2 YYEEEE. This CDR3 has 15 residues. The CDR3 sequence: CASSSPGQGSGEQYF. CDR3 DNA sequence: TGTGCCAGCAGCTCCCCGGGACAGGGGTCGGGCGAGCAGTACTTC.

The gene calls are TRBV7-8 and TRBJ2-2; the match to TRBD1 covers 7 bases. There are 16 residues in the CDR3. J gave up 1 base and V 0 bases, and 2 bases lay outside the gene matches. CDR1 SGHVS and CDR2 FQNEAQ come from the germline V gene. The CDR3 is CASSLARDRNTGELFF. For the CDR3, the DNA is TGTGCCAGCAGCTTAGCCCGGGACAGGAACACCGGGGAGCTGTTTTTT.

Here the CDR3 reads CASSPARGRTNEKLFF. The CDR3 DNA sequence: TGTGCCAGCAGCCCCGCCAGGGGTCGAACTAATGAAAAACTGTTTTTT. The chain couples TRBV5-4 to TRBJ1-4, with a tentative D call TRBD1 (6 bases). This CDR3 has 16 amino acids. V was clipped by 4 bases and J by 1 base, with 14 bases between them. CDR1 SGHNT and CDR2 YYREEE come from the germline V gene (reference sequence).

V is TRBV27 and J is TRBJ2-7, with D unresolved. Germline V gene sequence: CDR1 MNHEY, CDR2 SMNVEV (reference sequence). V was clipped by 10 bases and J by 1 base, with 8 bases between them. The length of the CDR3 is 11 residues. CDR3 sequence: CATLGSYEQYF. For the CDR3, the DNA is TGTGCCACCCTAGGATCCTACGAGCAGTACTTC.

The CDR3 region has the DNA TGCGCCAGCAGCCAAGGGCCTAATCAGCCCCAGCATTTT. Translating it yields CASSQGPNQPQHF. The genes are TRBV4-1 and TRBJ1-5, with D hard to call. Trimming left V 1 base short and J 4 bases short, with 5 bases between. Germline V gene data show CDR1 as MGHRA and CDR2 as YSYEKL. The CDR3 covers 13 residues.

The rearrangement uses TRBV30 and TRBJ2-5; TRBD2 agrees at 8 bases. The V gene's germline CDR1 is GTSNPN and CDR2 SVGIG (reference sequence). V was pared by 2 bases and J by 2 bases, with 7 bases of the junction left unmatched. This CDR3 region has 15 residues. In DNA form, the CDR3 reads TGTGCCTGGAGTCCACTAGCGGCGGGGCAAGAGACCCAGTACTTC. It codes for CAWSPLAAGQETQYF.

This chain joins TRBV5-6 and TRBJ2-5; the D gene is possibly TRBD2 (6 bases). The germline CDR1 and CDR2 sequences are SGHDT and YYEEEE. The length of the CDR3 is 12 residues. V lost 1 base and J 5 bases, leaving 6 bases between the germline ends. CDR3 sequence: CASSLTSETQYF. The CDR3 coding sequence is TGTGCCAGCAGCTTGACTAGCGAGACCCAGTACTTC.

J is TRBJ1-2 and V is TRBV5-5, with 10 bases identical to TRBD1. Losses at the gene ends were 7 bases for V and 6 bases for J; bases not matched to a gene: 12. Germline V gene data show CDR1 as SGHKS and CDR2 as YYEKEE (reference sequence). CDR3 length equals 15 residues. The CDR3 sequence is CASYMAGQGQDGYTF. The CDR3 nucleotides read TGTGCCAGCTACATGGCGGGACAGGGGCAGGATGGCTACACCTTC.

This sequence joins TRBV29-1 and TRBJ2-7; 7 bases match TRBD1. The CDR3 has 12 residues. V trimming: 7 bases; J trimming: 1 base; junction bases outside the gene matches: 4. Germline lookup yields CDR1 SQVTM and CDR2 ANQGSEA. This CDR3 is CSAGTASYEQYF. In nucleotides, the CDR3 is TGCAGCGCCGGGACAGCTTCCTACGAGCAGTACTTC.

The V call is TRBV28, the J call TRBJ2-5; 10 bases line up with TRBD1. V dropped 5 bases and J dropped 4; count of bases not matched to a gene: 4. CDR1 is MDHEN and CDR2 is SYDVKM in the germline V gene. The CDR3 length is 14 residues. The CDR3 DNA reads as TGTGCCAGCAGTGGGACAGGGGAGAGAGAGACCCAGTACTTC. Residues: CASSGTGERETQYF.

The rearrangement links TRBV18 to TRBJ2-1; a possible D gene is TRBD1 (5 bases). With 1 base removed from V and 10 bases from J, the gap between germline ends came to 5 bases. The CDR3 length is 11 residues. Germline CDR1 KGHSH, CDR2 LQKENI. For the CDR3, the DNA is TGTGCCAGCTCACCACACAGGGAGCAGTTCTTC. This sequence encodes CASSPHREQFF.

This clone was recorded once. The gene calls are TRBV11-2 and TRBJ1-2; TRBD1 might be the D (6 bases). The germline V gene encodes CDR1 SGHAT and CDR2 FQNNGV. The CDR3 sequence is 13 residues long. V shed 2 bases and J shed 6 bases, with 10 bases lying between them. CDR3 region: CASSLTGFNGYTF. The DNA of the CDR3 is TGTGCCAGCAGCTTAACAGGGTTTAATGGCTACACCTTC.

Comment on this clone: One end of the junction is discordant with germline, which a read error may explain. The chain is built from TRBV10-3 and TRBJ2-1; TRBD2 agrees at 8 bases. Per germline, CDR1 ENHRY and CDR2 SYGVKD. The CDR3 runs to 14 residues. The CDR3 region is CASSYYGGADEQFF. The CDR3 DNA sequence: TGTGCCAGCAGTTATTACGGGGGGGCAGATGAGCAGTTCTTC.

The chain carries TRBV7-8 and TRBJ2-5, with D perhaps TRBD2 (5 bases). Trimming pared 4 bases from V and 9 bases from J, leaving 12 bases between. This CDR3 comprises 12 residues. In germline, CDR1 is SGHVS, CDR2 FQNEAQ. The CDR3: CASSSSEGSQYF. CDR3 nucleotide sequence: TGTGCCAGCAGCTCCTCCGAGGGATCCCAGTACTTC.

The chain combines TRBV28 with TRBJ1-5; no clear D gene. The CDR3 covers 15 residues. V lost 6 bases, J lost 0 bases, and 12 bases lay in between. Germline assignment: CDR1 MDHEN and CDR2 SYDVKM. For the CDR3, the DNA is TGTGCCAGCAGCTCCCAGGTGGGTAGCAATCAGCCCCAGCATTTT. Its translation: CASSSQVGSNQPQHF. The full variable domain, with the rest looked up from reference TRBV28 and TRBJ1-5, is DVKVTQSSRYLVKRTGEKVFLECVQDMDHENMFWYRQDPGLGLRLIYFSYDVKMKEKGDIPEGYSVSREKKERFSLILESASTNQTSMYLCASSSQVGSNQPQHFGDGTRLSIL.

The genes are TRBV6-1 and TRBJ1-1; D gene unclear. The CDR3 is 12 residues long. Germline CDR1 and CDR2: MNHNS and SASEGT. Trimming shortened V by 1 base and J by 6 bases, and 6 bases separated the two germline ends. DNA of the CDR3: TGTGCCAGCAGTGAAGGGGCCGCTGAAGCTTTCTTT. Its translation: CASSEGAAEAFF.

The V and J genes are TRBV6-1 and TRBJ2-3; tentative D call: TRBD1 (5 bases). CDR1 is MNHNS and CDR2 is SASEGT in the germline V gene. CDR3 length: 14 amino acids. Trimming stripped 6 bases from V and 0 bases from J, with 10 bases between. CDR3 nucleotide sequence: TGTGCCAGCAGAGAACAGGCTAGCACAGATACGCAGTATTTT. Residues: CASREQASTDTQYF.

This rearrangement joins TRBV4-3 to TRBJ1-2, with D perhaps matching TRBD1 (5 bases). The CDR3 consists of 14 residues. Per the germline V gene, CDR1 is LGHNA and CDR2 is YSLEER. The V and J ends lost 1 base and 5 bases respectively, with 11 bases between them. Here the CDR3 DNA reads TGCGCCAGCAGCCAAGTTCCGGGGGAATATGGCTACACCTTC. It encodes CASSQVPGEYGYTF.

The V call is TRBV5-6, the J call TRBJ2-1; 7 positions match TRBD2. The CDR3 spans 16 residues. Germline values: CDR1 SGHDT, CDR2 YYEEEE. V was pared by 0 bases and J by 4 bases, with 7 bases of the junction left unmatched. The CDR3 DNA reads TGTGCCAGCAGCTTGGTGAGCGGGGCGGGTTACAATGAGCAGTTCTTC. Translation: CASSLVSGAGYNEQFF. Full variable domain (outside the CDR3, taken from reference TRBV5-6 and TRBJ2-1): DAGVTQSPTHLIKTRGQQVTLRCSPKSGHDTVSWYQQALGQGPQFIFQYYEEEERQRGNFPDRFSGHQFPNYSSELNVNALLLGDSALYLCASSLVSGAGYNEQFFGPGTRLTVL.

This clone has a handful of counts. V gene TRBV19 combines with J gene TRBJ1-1; TRBD1 is a possible D gene (5 bases). With 2 bases removed from V and 0 bases from J, the gap between germline ends came to 13 bases. Germline V lookup: CDR1 LNHDA, CDR2 SQIVND (reference sequence). The CDR3 loop spans 16 amino acids. The CDR3 region has the DNA TGTGCCAGTAGTATAAATCTCCAGGGCCTGAACACTGAAGCTTTCTTT. Protein product: CASSINLQGLNTEAFF.

The DNA for the CDR3 is TGTGCCTGGGGCGGGCCCAAGATAGCGGGGTACCTGGGCGAGACCCAGTACTTC. As protein: CAWGGPKIAGYLGETQYF. J is TRBJ2-5 and V is TRBV30, with TRBD2 matching 8 bases. Germline V gene sequence: CDR1 GTSNPN, CDR2 SVGIG (reference sequence). The CDR3 consists of 18 residues. The junction had 22 bases not matched to a gene; V was cut back by 5 bases and J by 5 bases.

The gene calls are TRBV10-3 and TRBJ1-1; TRBD1 is a possible D gene (5 bases). Germline V CDR1 and CDR2: ENHRY, SYGVKD. The CDR3 extends over 15 amino acids. With 2 bases removed from V and 1 base from J, the gap between germline ends came to 11 bases. CDR3 sequence: CAISEPGGRNTEAFF. CDR3 DNA sequence: TGTGCCATCAGTGAGCCTGGGGGGAGGAACACTGAAGCTTTCTTT.

Points on this clone: The junction differs from germline at one of its ends, possibly a read error. As DNA, the CDR3 is TGTGCTAGCAGCTTATTAGGGGCCCAGGAGACCCAGTACTTC. Translation: CASSLLGAQETQYF. The J gene is TRBJ2-5, the V gene TRBV7-7; D is perhaps TRBD1 (5 bases). The CDR3 sequence is 14 residues long. Per germline, CDR1 SSHAT and CDR2 FNYEAQ (reference sequence).

The chain carries TRBV25-1 and TRBJ2-6; no clear D gene. Germline values: CDR1 MGHDK, CDR2 SYGVNS. V gave up 5 bases and J gave up 0 bases, with 5 bases separating them. CDR3 length: 14 amino acids. CDR3 sequence: CASSPFSGANVLTF. For the CDR3, the DNA is TGTGCCAGCAGTCCCTTCTCTGGGGCCAACGTCCTGACTTTC.

The chain carries TRBV27 and TRBJ2-2; 9 bases line up with TRBD2. Trimming at V came to 6 bases and at J to 7 bases, leaving 12 bases not matched to a gene. CDR1 and CDR2 (germline): MNHEY, SMNVEV (reference sequence). This CDR3 is built from 16 residues. The CDR3 sequence is CASRRGASGVGGELFF. DNA for the CDR3: TGTGCCAGCAGACGAGGGGCTAGCGGGGTCGGCGGGGAGCTGTTTTTT.

The DNA of the CDR3 is TGTGCTAGTGGTTTGGTTAGACTCCCACGGACAGGGCCCCCCTACGAGCAGTACTTC. This sequence encodes CASGLVRLPRTGPPYEQYF. This chain links TRBV12-5 with TRBJ2-7; 8 bases fit TRBD1. Germline CDR1 LGHNT, CDR2 FRNRAP. This CDR3 is built from 19 residues. Trimming cost V 0 bases and J 2 bases; bases outside gene matches: 15. The full variable domain, rest sourced from reference TRBV12-5 and TRBJ2-7, is DARVTQTPRHKVTEMGQEVTMRCQPILGHNTVFWYRQTMMQGLELLAYFRNRAPLDDSGMPKDRFSAEMPDATLATLKIQPSEPRDSAVYFCASGLVRLPRTGPPYEQYFGPGTRLTVT.

Concerning this clone: A read error may produce the germline difference seen at one junction end. For the CDR3, the DNA is TGTGCCAGCAGCGTAGGACGGACTAGCGGGGGGCACTCCTACGAGCAGTACTTC. Protein sequence: CASSVGRTSGGHSYEQYF. The chain uses TRBV13 and TRBJ2-7, with 14 bases matching TRBD2. CDR3 length: 18 residues. Germline V gene sequence: CDR1 PRHDT, CDR2 FYEKMQ (reference sequence). Full variable domain (remainder filled in from reference TRBV13 and TRBJ2-7): AAGVIQSPRHLIKEKRETATLKCYPIPRHDTVYWYQQGPGQDPQFLISFYEKMQSDKGSIPDRFSAQQFSDYHSELNMSSLELGDSALYFCASSVGRTSGGHSYEQYFGPGTRLTVT.

The V call is TRBV2, the J call TRBJ1-5, with TRBD1 matching 9 bases. With 5 bases clipped from V and 6 bases from J, the junction kept 20 bases outside the gene matches. The CDR3 is made up of 19 amino acids. Germline V lookup: CDR1 SNHLY, CDR2 FYNNEI. Written as DNA, the CDR3 is TGTGCCAGCAGTTCACCCCCGGGACAGGGTCTTGGGTTGGGTCAGCCCCAGCATTTT. This codes for CASSSPPGQGLGLGQPQHF.